Listed below are T cell receptor beta chains from one sample, sequenced in a study of identical twins. MiXCR, applied by TCRdb to the 5' RACE reads, yields one record per CDR3 protein. In the table there are around 570,000 distinct CDR3 sequences, approximately 10% of which are singletons. The same data also contributed to another study, on yellow fever vaccine responses in identical twins.

What was sequenced was PBMCs. Every receptor here comes from a woman aged 18-30 years in good health. Both conserved end residues are part of each CDR3. Fields, in order: V gene, CDR3 protein.

TRBV4-3 CASSQLPAGVQVNEQFF
TRBV5-6 CASSYGQSTYEQYF
TRBV27 CASSTSSSGGYEQYF
TRBV7-9 CASSTPGTPYYEQYF
TRBV4-2 CASSQVGGEETQYF
TRBV4-3 CASRTGQASTDTQYF
TRBV10-3 CAISAEGPSTNEQFF
TRBV10-3 CAISESTARGPGYEQYF
TRBV19 CASSNGVGNQPQHF
TRBV20-1 CPKRGGAGSYEQYF
TRBV11-1 CASSKMGSNGLLYNEQFF
TRBV20-1 CSARKRGSSGEQYF
TRBV5-1 CASSGSVAVEGTQYF
TRBV5-1 CASSLAREFIETQYF
TRBV4-2 CASSRTGTGYNEQFF
TRBV28 CASSLSRTANIQYF
TRBV11-2 CASSLVGSGALKYNEQFF
TRBV23-1 CASSQTLPGRAYEQYF
TRBV6-1 CASRPGVITNEQYF
TRBV11-2 CASSLDAQGRDEQFF
TRBV7-2 CASSHDRQNTEAFF
TRBV4-3 CASSQGFRLAGDYNEQFF
TRBV6-5 CASSYSRVGVSTDTQYF
TRBV7-9 CASSDPPNTGELFF
TRBV5-1 CASSSGQGREQYF
TRBV29-1 CSAGISYEQYF
TRBV12-3/TRBV12-4 CASKALIQGPSPLHF
TRBV20-1 CSASRLAGVGEQYF
TRBV3-1 CASSHLDRYNEQFF
TRBV7-6 CASSLVFSLKRTGVYNEQFF
TRBV27 CASSAGGYGYTF
TRBV20-1 CSAREQTQPLGYEQYF
TRBV5-1 CASSLEGLTGVETQYF
TRBV4-1 CASSQGGGLDTQYF
TRBV5-1 CASSSGTGDTGELFF
TRBV3-1 CASSSTGTGITDTQYF
TRBV18 CASSPTDTQYF
TRBV29-1 CSALTDYGYTF
TRBV6-5 CASSYLPGSNQPQHF
TRBV11-2 CASSPGPQQGHEQFF
TRBV12-3/TRBV12-4 CASSKLRQSLNSGANVLTF
TRBV4-3 CASSQGQSSDNEQFF
TRBV4-3 CASSQEGRASATDTQYF
TRBV11-2 CASSLWLSGGRAYNEQFF
TRBV6-1 CASSIRGSSYEQYF
TRBV3-1 CASSQPTGELFF
TRBV2 CAGALGTGGSYEQYF
TRBV5-6 CASSELGQIGETQYF
TRBV12-3/TRBV12-4 CASSLGPGASGYTF
TRBV6-1 CAVWQGSTQYF
TRBV7-2 CASSFLGWESYEQYF
TRBV5-4 CASSFSGTKLTDTQYF
TRBV12-3/TRBV12-4 CASSVTGGAETQYF